This record covers a single TCR beta chain. Its antigen is not identified. Constant-region reverse primers amplified full-length variable regions, followed by semi-nested Nested Universal Primer A PCR. One entry per CDR3 protein, called by TCRdb with MiXCR from the 5' RACE reads. The table lists more than 55,000 distinct CDR3 sequences, around 21% of them singletons. Tregs were sorted as CD4+CD25+CD127-/low cells. Study observations and caveats: Tumor memory CD4+ T cell TCR gene usage clustered with blood and lymph node memory CD4+ cells and lymph node naive CD4+ cells. Tumor Tregs overlapped most with tumor, then blood, naive CD4+ cells.

V gave up 2 bases and J gave up 3 bases, with 11 bases separating them. The CDR3 has 15 residues. Germline CDR1 is MNHNS and CDR2 is SASEGT. The rearrangement joins TRBV6-1 to TRBJ1-5; D might be TRBD1 (5 bases). The sample taken for sequencing was tumor-infiltrating Tregs sorted from the breast tumor. This TCR derives from a female donor with breast cancer. CDR3 residues: CASSEQGGPNQPQHF. Here the CDR3 DNA reads TGTGCCAGCAGTGAACAGGGAGGGCCCAATCAGCCCCAGCATTTT.